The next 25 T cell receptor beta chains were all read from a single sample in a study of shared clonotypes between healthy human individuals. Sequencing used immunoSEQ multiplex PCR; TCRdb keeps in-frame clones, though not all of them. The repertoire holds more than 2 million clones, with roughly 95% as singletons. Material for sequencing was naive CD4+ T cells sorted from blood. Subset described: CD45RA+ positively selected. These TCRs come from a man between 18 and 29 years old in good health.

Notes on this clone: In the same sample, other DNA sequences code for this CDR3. The chain's CDR3 is CASRGLAGDTQYF. The CDR3 DNA follows: TGTGCCAGCCGGGGGCTAGCGGGAGATACGCAGTATTTT. The chain recombines TRBV19 with TRBJ2-3; 8 bases map to TRBD2. Germline V gene sequence: CDR1 LNHDA, CDR2 SQIVND (reference sequence). V trimming: 9 bases; J trimming: 5 bases; junction bases outside the gene matches: 7. The CDR3 has 13 amino acids.

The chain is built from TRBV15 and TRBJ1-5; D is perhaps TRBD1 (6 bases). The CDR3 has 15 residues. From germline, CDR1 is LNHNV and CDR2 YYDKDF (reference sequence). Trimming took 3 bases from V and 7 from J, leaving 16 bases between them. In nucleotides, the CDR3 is TGTGCCACCAGCAGCCTCGGGACACCAGGACAGCCCCAGCATTTT. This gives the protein CATSSLGTPGQPQHF.

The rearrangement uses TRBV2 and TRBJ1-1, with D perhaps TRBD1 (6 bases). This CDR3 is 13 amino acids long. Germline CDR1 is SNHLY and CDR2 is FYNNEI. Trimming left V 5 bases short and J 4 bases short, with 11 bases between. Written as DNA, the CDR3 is TGTGCCAGCAGTACGGGCAGGGGCACTGAAGCTTTCTTT. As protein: CASSTGRGTEAFF.

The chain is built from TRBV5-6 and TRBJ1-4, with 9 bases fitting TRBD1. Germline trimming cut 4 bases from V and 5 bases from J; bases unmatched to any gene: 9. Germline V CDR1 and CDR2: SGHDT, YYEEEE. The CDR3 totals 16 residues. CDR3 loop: CASSPAGTGINEKLFF. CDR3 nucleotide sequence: TGTGCCAGCAGCCCGGCCGGGACAGGGATAAATGAAAAACTGTTTTTT. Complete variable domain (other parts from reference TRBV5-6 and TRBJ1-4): DAGVTQSPTHLIKTRGQQVTLRCSPKSGHDTVSWYQQALGQGPQFIFQYYEEEERQRGNFPDRFSGHQFPNYSSELNVNALLLGDSALYLCASSPAGTGINEKLFFGSGTQLSVL.

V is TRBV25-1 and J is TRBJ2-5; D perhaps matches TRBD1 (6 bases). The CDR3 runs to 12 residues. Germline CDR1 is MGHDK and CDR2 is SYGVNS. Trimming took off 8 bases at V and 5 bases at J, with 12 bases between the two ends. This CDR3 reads CASGDQGETQYF. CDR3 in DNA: TGTGCCAGCGGGGACCAGGGGGAGACCCAGTACTTC.

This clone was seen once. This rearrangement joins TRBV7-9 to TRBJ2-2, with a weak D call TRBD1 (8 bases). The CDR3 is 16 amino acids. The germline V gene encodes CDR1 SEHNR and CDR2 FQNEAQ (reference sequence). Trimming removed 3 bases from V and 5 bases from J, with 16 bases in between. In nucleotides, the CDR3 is TGTGCCAGCAGCTTTGACAGGGGAGGGGTAACCGGGGAGCTGTTTTTT. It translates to CASSFDRGGVTGELFF.

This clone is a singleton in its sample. CDR3 in DNA: TGTGCCAGCAGCCAGCAGAGATTGAACACCGGGGAGCTGTTTTTT. This sequence encodes CASSQQRLNTGELFF. The rearrangement joins TRBV6-5 to TRBJ2-2, with no clear D. The CDR3 extends over 15 amino acids. The germline V gene encodes CDR1 MNHEY and CDR2 SVGAGI. With 6 bases removed from V and 1 base from J, the gap between germline ends came to 12 bases.

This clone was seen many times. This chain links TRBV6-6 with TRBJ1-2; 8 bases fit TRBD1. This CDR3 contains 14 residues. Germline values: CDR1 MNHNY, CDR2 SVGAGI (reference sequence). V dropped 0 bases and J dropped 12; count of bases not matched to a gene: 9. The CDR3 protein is CASSYSNVGQEDTF. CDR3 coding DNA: TGTGCCAGCAGTTACTCGAACGTGGGACAGGAAGACACCTTC.

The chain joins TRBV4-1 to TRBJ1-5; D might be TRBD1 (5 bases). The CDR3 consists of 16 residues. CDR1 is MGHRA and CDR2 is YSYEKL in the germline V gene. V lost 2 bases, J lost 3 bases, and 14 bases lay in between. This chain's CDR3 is CASSQPRDGLNQPQHF. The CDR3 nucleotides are TGCGCCAGCAGCCAACCCCGGGACGGCCTCAATCAGCCCCAGCATTTT.

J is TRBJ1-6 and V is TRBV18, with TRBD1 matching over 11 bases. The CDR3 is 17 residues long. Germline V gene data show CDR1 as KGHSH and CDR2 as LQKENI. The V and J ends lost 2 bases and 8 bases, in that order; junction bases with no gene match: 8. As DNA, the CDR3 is TGTGCCAGCTCACCAACCGGGACAGGGGGATTTTATTCACCCCTCCACTTT. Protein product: CASSPTGTGGFYSPLHF.

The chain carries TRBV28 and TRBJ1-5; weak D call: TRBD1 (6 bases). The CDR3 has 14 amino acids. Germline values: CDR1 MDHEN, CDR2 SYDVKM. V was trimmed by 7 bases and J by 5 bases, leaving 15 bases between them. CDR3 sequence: CASITGTFDQPQHF. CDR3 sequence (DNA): TGTGCCAGCATTACCGGGACATTCGATCAGCCCCAGCATTTT.

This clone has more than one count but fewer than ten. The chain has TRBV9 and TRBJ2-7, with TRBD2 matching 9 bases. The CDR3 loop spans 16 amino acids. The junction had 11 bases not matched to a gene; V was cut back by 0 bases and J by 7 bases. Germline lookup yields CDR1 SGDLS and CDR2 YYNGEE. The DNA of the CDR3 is TGTGCCAGCAGCGTAGTAGCGGGGGTCCCGTTGCCGGAGCAGTACTTC. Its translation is CASSVVAGVPLPEQYF.

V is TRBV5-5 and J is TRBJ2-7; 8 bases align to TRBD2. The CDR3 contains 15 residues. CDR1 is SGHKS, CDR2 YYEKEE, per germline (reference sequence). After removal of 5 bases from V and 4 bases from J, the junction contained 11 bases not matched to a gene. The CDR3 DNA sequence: TGTGCCAGCAGTAGTAGCGGGGAGGGCCGATACGAGCAGTACTTC. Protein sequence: CASSSSGEGRYEQYF.

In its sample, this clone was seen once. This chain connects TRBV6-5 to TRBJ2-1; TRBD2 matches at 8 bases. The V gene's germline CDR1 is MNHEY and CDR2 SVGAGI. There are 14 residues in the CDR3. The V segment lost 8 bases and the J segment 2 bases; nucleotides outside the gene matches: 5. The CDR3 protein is CASGPGLAYNEQFF. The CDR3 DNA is TGTGCCAGCGGCCCGGGACTAGCCTACAATGAGCAGTTCTTC.

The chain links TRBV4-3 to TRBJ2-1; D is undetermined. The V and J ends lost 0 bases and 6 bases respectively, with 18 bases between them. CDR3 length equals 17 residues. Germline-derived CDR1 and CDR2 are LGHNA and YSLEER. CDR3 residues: CASSQEGSLVGFNEQFF. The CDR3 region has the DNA TGCGCCAGCAGCCAAGAAGGGTCCCTTGTGGGTTTCAATGAGCAGTTCTTC.

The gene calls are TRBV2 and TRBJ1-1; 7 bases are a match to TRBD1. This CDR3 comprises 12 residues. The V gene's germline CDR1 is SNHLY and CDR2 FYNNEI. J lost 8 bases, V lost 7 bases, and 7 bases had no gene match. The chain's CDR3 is CASNDREGEAFF. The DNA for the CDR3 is TGTGCCAGCAACGACAGGGAAGGGGAAGCTTTCTTT.

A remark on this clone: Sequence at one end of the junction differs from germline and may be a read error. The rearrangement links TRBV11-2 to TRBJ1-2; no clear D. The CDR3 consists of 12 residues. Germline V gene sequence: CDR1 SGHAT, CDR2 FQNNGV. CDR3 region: CASSLDLVSYDF. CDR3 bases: TGTGCCAGCAGCTTAGATTTGGTCAGCTATGACTTC.

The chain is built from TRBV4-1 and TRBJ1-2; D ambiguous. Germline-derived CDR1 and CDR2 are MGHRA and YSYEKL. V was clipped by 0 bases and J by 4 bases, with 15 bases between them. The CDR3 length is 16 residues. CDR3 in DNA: TGCGCCAGCAGCCAAGATGGACTCTCCGCCGCCTATGGCTACACCTTC. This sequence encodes CASSQDGLSAAYGYTF.

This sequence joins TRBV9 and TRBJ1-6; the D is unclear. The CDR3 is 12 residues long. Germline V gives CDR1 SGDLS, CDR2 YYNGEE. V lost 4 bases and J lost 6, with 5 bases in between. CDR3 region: CASSQFNSPLHF. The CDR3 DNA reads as TGTGCCAGCAGCCAATTTAATTCACCCCTCCACTTT.

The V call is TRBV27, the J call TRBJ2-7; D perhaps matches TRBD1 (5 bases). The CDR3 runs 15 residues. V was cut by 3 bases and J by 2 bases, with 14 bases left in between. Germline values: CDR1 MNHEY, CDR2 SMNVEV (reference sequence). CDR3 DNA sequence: TGTGCCAGCAGTTTTGGTTTTGACAGCCCCTACGAGCAGTACTTC. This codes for CASSFGFDSPYEQYF.

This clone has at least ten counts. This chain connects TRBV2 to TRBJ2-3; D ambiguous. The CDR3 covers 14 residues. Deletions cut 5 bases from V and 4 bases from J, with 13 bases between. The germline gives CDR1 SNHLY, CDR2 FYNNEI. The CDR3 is CASSLLTLSDTQYF. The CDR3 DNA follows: TGTGCCAGCAGTCTATTGACTCTATCAGATACGCAGTATTTT.

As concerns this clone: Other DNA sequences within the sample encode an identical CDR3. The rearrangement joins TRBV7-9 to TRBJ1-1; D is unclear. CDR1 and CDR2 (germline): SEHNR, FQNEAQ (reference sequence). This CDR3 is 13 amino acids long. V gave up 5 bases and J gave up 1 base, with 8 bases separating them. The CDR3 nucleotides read TGTGCCAGCAGCCTGGACCCGAACACTGAAGCTTTCTTT. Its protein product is CASSLDPNTEAFF.

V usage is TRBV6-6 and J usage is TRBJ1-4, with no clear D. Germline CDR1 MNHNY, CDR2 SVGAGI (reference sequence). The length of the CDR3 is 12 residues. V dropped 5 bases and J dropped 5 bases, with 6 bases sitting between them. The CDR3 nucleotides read TGTGCCAGCAGTCAGGTGAATGAAAAACTGTTTTTT. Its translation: CASSQVNEKLFF.

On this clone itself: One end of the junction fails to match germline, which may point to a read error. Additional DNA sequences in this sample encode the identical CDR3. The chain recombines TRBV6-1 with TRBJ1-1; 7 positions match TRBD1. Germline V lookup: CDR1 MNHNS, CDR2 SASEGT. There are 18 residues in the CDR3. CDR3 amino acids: CASSEAQTGQKQNTEAFF. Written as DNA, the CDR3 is TGCGCCAGCAGTGAAGCCCAGACAGGGCAAAAACAGAACACTGAAGCTTTCTTT.

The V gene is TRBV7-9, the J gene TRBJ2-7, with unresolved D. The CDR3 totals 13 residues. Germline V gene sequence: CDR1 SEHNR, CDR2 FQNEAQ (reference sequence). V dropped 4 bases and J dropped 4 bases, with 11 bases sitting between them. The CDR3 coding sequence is TGTGCCAGCAGCTCACCCCCTCCATACGAGCAGTACTTC. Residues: CASSSPPPYEQYF.